The entry below describes one T cell receptor (beta chain). As yet, its antigen is unknown. Sequence at one end of the junction differs from germline and may be a read error. PCR was performed using 60 Vbeta and 13 Jbeta primers. Generated by immunoSEQ multiplex PCR, the TCRdb table keeps only in-frame clones and is missing some. The sample shows fewer than 200,000 clones, around 78% of them seen only once. These data come from a study of cytomegalovirus exposure and HLA in healthy donors. This CDR3 spans 15 amino acids. CDR1 is LNHDA, CDR2 SQIVND, per germline (reference sequence). Study-wide results and caveats: A list of roughly 160 TCR beta chains associated with cytomegalovirus was given.

The clonotype comes from a female donor in good health and CMV-seronegative. The material sequenced was PBMCs. The chain carries TRBV19 and TRBJ2-4, with D possibly TRBD1 on 6 matching bases. CDR3 sequence reads: CASTIGQTAKNSQYF. CDR3 DNA: TGTGCCAGTACTATAGGACAGACAGCCAAAAACAGTCAGTACTTC. The full variable domain, completed using reference TRBV19 and TRBJ2-4, is DGGITQSPKYLFRKEGQNVTLSCEQNLNHDAMYWYRQDPGQGLRLIYYSQIVNDFQKGDIAEGYSVSREKKESFPLTVTSAQKNPTAFYLCASTIGQTAKNSQYFGAGTRLSVL.